The next 20 T cell receptor beta chains were all read from a single sample in a study of T-cell memory formation after mild COVID-19. TCRdb recomputed calls from the 5' RACE reads with MiXCR, one row per CDR3 protein. The repertoire holds 35,000 to 50,000 distinct CDR3 sequences, over 6.5% seen once, with 0.79% in the top ten. The source material was PBMCs or a T cell subset sorted from them (not recorded which). These receptors were obtained from an adult who had mild COVID-19 (a few samples of this study predate the infection). Cell type and time point are not known.

This clonotype has more than one count but fewer than ten. This chain links TRBV10-3 with TRBJ2-2; the match to TRBD2 covers 9 bases. Trimming cost V 0 bases and J 5 bases; bases outside gene matches: 13. Germline-derived CDR1 and CDR2 are ENHRY and SYGVKD. This CDR3 is 19 amino acids long. CDR3 nucleotides: TGTGCCATCAGTGAGTCCGTCGGTAGCGGGAGAGGTAATACCGGGGAGCTGTTTTTT. Its translation: CAISESVGSGRGNTGELFF.

V gene TRBV5-1 combines with J gene TRBJ1-1; D unresolved. The CDR3 consists of 13 residues. Trimming pared 2 bases from V and 4 bases from J, leaving 9 bases between. Germline values: CDR1 SGHRS, CDR2 YFSETQ. CDR3 protein: CASSFREGTEAFF. The CDR3 region has the DNA TGCGCCAGCAGCTTCCGGGAGGGCACTGAAGCTTTCTTT.

This clonotype showed up many times. The V and J genes are TRBV24-1 and TRBJ2-3; D tentatively fits TRBD1 or TRBD2 (5 bases each). CDR1 is KGHDR, CDR2 SFDVKD, per germline. V lost 8 bases and J 0 bases, leaving 8 bases between the germline ends. There are 13 residues in the CDR3. Here the CDR3 DNA reads TGTGCCACCACCCGGGACAGCACAGATACGCAGTATTTT. Translated: CATTRDSTDTQYF.

The gene calls are TRBV29-1 and TRBJ2-1, with a weak D call TRBD1 (6 bases). From germline, CDR1 is SQVTM and CDR2 ANQGSEA. V dropped 4 bases and J dropped 8 bases, with 12 bases sitting between them. The CDR3 runs to 12 residues. CDR3 in amino acids: CSVAQGWDEQFF. CDR3 nucleotides: TGCAGCGTTGCTCAGGGGTGGGATGAGCAGTTCTTC.

The sample holds many counts of this clonotype. The chain carries TRBV14 and TRBJ2-7; D is undetermined. Trimming shortened V by 4 bases and J by 5 bases, and 15 bases separated the two germline ends. The CDR3 spans 14 residues. Germline CDR1 is SGHDN and CDR2 is FVKESK. CDR3 residues: CASSRPRVLNEQYF. The CDR3 DNA is TGTGCCAGCAGCCGGCCTCGGGTTCTGAACGAGCAGTACTTC.

At least ten counts were recorded for this clonotype. This chain joins TRBV2 and TRBJ2-2; no clear D gene. Between the trimmed V and J ends, which lost 3 bases and 4 bases, there was a span of 9 bases. This CDR3 contains 14 residues. CDR1 and CDR2 (germline): SNHLY, FYNNEI. The CDR3 sequence: CASSDGQATGELFF. As DNA, the CDR3 is TGTGCCAGCAGTGATGGGCAGGCCACCGGGGAGCTGTTTTTT. The whole variable domain, filled in from reference TRBV2 and TRBJ2-2, reads EPEVTQTPSHQVTQMGQEVILRCVPISNHLYFYWYRQILGQKVEFLVSFYNNEISEKSEIFDDQFSVERPDGSNFTLKIRSTKLEDSAMYFCASSDGQATGELFFGEGSRLTVL.

This clonotype was seen many times. The genes are TRBV12-3 or TRBV12-4 and TRBJ2-4, with 7 bases that match TRBD1. V dropped 6 bases and J dropped 0; count of bases not matched to a gene: 5. The CDR3 is 15 residues long. CDR3 residues: CASSRDSGAKNIQYF. In DNA, the CDR3 is TGTGCCAGCAGCCGGGACAGTGGAGCCAAAAACATTCAGTACTTC.

The chain couples TRBV29-1 to TRBJ2-3; no clear D. V was pared by 7 bases and J by 2 bases, with 10 bases between. The CDR3 spans 12 residues. Looked up from germline, CDR1 is SQVTM and CDR2 is ANQGSEA. CDR3: CSAGPSTDTQYF. The CDR3 nucleotides are TGCAGCGCTGGACCGTCCACAGATACGCAGTATTTT.

There are many counts of this clonotype. The genes are TRBV7-2 and TRBJ2-4; D gene ambiguous. The CDR3 has 13 residues. The V and J ends lost 2 bases and 0 bases respectively, with 2 bases between them. Germline loops: CDR1 SGHTA, CDR2 FQGNSA. For the CDR3, the DNA is TGTGCCAGCAGCTTATTAGCCAAAAACATTCAGTACTTC. Translated, it gives CASSLLAKNIQYF.

This clonotype was observed at least ten times. The rearrangement uses TRBV11-2 and TRBJ2-7; D may be TRBD2 (7 bases). Germline V lookup: CDR1 SGHAT, CDR2 FQNNGV. The CDR3 is made up of 17 amino acids. The V and J ends lost 5 bases and 2 bases respectively, with 22 bases between them. The CDR3 region has the DNA TGTGCCAGCAGCAAAACCTCCGGACAGACTAGCCCCTACGAGCAGTACTTC. It encodes CASSKTSGQTSPYEQYF.

This clonotype was seen ten or more times. The chain couples TRBV12-3 or TRBV12-4 to TRBJ1-3; unclear D gene. The V and J ends lost 10 bases and 0 bases respectively, with 10 bases between them. The CDR3 has 13 residues. The CDR3 DNA is TGTGCCACTAACCGGGACTCTGGAAACACCATATATTTT. It encodes CATNRDSGNTIYF.

This rearrangement joins TRBV4-1 to TRBJ2-1; 8 bases align to TRBD2. The CDR3 has 15 residues. The germline V gene encodes CDR1 MGHRA and CDR2 YSYEKL. V dropped 3 bases and J dropped 8; count of bases not matched to a gene: 9. CDR3 nucleotides: TGCGCCAGCAGCCAGGACCGGGGGGGCTGGTATGAGCAGTTCTTC. It is translated as CASSQDRGGWYEQFF.

This chain joins TRBV5-1 and TRBJ2-3; TRBD1 is a possible D gene (6 bases). The CDR3 has 16 amino acids. The germline CDR1 and CDR2 sequences are SGHRS and YFSETQ. The V end lost 0 bases, the J end lost 4 bases, and 15 bases lay between the germline ends. The CDR3 nucleotides are TGCGCCAGCAGCTTGGATCTGAACAGGGTTGCAGATACGCAGTATTTT. Protein product: CASSLDLNRVADTQYF. Looking up the rest from reference TRBV5-1 and TRBJ2-3 gives the full variable domain: KAGVTQTPRYLIKTRGQQVTLSCSPISGHRSVSWYQQTPGQGLQFLFEYFSETQRNKGNFPGRFSGRQFSNSRSEMNVSTLELGDSALYLCASSLDLNRVADTQYFGPGTRLTVL.

This clonotype has more than one count but fewer than ten. This chain joins TRBV5-1 and TRBJ1-1; 7 bases align to TRBD1. The CDR3 consists of 15 residues. Per germline, CDR1 SGHRS and CDR2 YFSETQ. Trimming removed 4 bases from V and 0 bases from J; junction bases left unmatched: 6. CDR3 sequence: CASSTRQGLNTEAFF. CDR3 coding DNA: TGCGCCAGCAGCACCCGACAGGGATTGAACACTGAAGCTTTCTTT.

In its sample, this clonotype was seen many times. The chain couples TRBV28 to TRBJ2-1, with TRBD2 identical over 8 bases. V shed 6 bases and J 1 base; nucleotides not matched to a gene: 8. From germline, CDR1 is MDHEN and CDR2 SYDVKM. The CDR3 loop spans 16 amino acids. The CDR3 sequence: CASSPSGGRSYNEQFF. The CDR3 DNA is TGTGCCAGCAGCCCATCGGGCGGGAGGTCCTACAATGAGCAGTTCTTC.

In its sample, this clonotype was seen many times. In nucleotides, the CDR3 is TGCGCCAGCAGCCAAGATCGTTTTGGCGGGAGCTCGGCCTACGAGCAGTACTTC. The encoded protein is CASSQDRFGGSSAYEQYF. The genes are TRBV4-3 and TRBJ2-7, with TRBD2 matching over 7 bases. V was pared by 0 bases and J by 2 bases, with 13 bases of the junction left unmatched. The CDR3 is made up of 18 amino acids. Germline V CDR1 and CDR2: LGHNA, YSLEER.

V is TRBV3-1 and J is TRBJ1-2; D not resolved. Trimming stripped 0 bases from V and 7 bases from J, with 9 bases between. CDR3 length equals 13 residues. Germline lookup yields CDR1 LGHDT and CDR2 YNNKEL (reference sequence). This CDR3 reads CASSQDFFGGYTF. The DNA of the CDR3 is TGTGCCAGCAGCCAAGATTTCTTTGGTGGCTACACCTTC.

This clonotype was detected a few times. The junction does not match germline at one end; this may be a read error. The genes are TRBV18 and TRBJ1-1, with D possibly matching TRBD1 (5 bases). Germline V gene lookup returns CDR1 KGHSH and CDR2 LQKENI. CDR3 length: 14 residues. CDR3 residues: CASSPRTGNTEAFF. CDR3 DNA: TGTGCCAGCTCCCCACGCACAGGAAACACTGAAGCTTTCTTT.

This clonotype was detected ten times or more. The J gene is TRBJ1-2, the V gene TRBV4-1, with unresolved D. Germline V gene lookup returns CDR1 MGHRA and CDR2 YSYEKL. This CDR3 is 13 amino acids long. V dropped 2 bases and J dropped 6 bases, with 10 bases sitting between them. The CDR3 spells CASSQLGLDGYTF. CDR3 nucleotide sequence: TGCGCCAGCAGCCAACTGGGCCTTGATGGCTACACCTTC.

The rearrangement uses TRBV20-1 and TRBJ1-2; no clear D gene. With 6 bases removed from V and 4 bases from J, the gap between germline ends came to 9 bases. The length of the CDR3 is 11 residues. Germline CDR1 reads DFQATT; CDR2 reads SNEGSKA (reference sequence). CDR3 DNA: TGCAGTGCCCGACTCAGCTATGGCTACACCTTC. Its protein is CSARLSYGYTF.